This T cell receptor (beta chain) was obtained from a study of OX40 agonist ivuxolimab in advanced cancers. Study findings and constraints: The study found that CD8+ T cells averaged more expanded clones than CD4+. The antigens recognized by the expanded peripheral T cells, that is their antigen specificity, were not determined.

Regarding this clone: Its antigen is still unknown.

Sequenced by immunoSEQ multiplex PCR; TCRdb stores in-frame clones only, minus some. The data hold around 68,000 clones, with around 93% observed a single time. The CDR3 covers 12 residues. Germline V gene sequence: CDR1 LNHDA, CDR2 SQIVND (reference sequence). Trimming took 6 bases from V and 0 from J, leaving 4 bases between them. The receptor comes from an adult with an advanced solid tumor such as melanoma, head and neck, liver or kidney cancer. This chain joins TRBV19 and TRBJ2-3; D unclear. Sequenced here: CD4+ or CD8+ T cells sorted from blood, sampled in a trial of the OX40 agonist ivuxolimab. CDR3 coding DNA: TGTGCCAGTAGCCCCAGCACAGATACGCAGTATTTT. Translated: CASSPSTDTQYF.